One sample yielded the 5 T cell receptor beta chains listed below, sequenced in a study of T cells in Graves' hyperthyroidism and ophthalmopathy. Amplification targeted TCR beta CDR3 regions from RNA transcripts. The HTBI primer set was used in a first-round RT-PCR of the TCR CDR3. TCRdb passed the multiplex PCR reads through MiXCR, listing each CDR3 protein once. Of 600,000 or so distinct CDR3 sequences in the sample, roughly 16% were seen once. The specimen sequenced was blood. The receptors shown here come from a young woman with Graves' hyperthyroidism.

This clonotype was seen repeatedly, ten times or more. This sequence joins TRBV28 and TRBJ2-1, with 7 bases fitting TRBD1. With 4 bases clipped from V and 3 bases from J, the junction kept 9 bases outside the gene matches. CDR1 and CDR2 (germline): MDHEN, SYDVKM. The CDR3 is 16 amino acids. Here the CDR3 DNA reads TGTGCCAGCAGTTCTCGACAGGGCGGGCTCTACAATGAGCAGTTCTTC. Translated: CASSSRQGGLYNEQFF.

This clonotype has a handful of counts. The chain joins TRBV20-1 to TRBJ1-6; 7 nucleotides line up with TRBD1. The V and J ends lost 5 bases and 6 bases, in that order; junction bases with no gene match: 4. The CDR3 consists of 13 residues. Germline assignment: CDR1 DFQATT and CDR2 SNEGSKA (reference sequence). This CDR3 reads CSAAQGVNSPLHF. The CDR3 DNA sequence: TGCAGTGCTGCCCAGGGGGTTAATTCACCCCTCCACTTT.

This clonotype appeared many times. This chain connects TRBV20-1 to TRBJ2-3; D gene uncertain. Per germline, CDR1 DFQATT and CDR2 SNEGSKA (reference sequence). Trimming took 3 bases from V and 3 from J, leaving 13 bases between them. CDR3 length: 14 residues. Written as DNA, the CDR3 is TGCAGTGCTAGGATAGCTTTGGCAACAGATACGCAGTATTTT. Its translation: CSARIALATDTQYF.

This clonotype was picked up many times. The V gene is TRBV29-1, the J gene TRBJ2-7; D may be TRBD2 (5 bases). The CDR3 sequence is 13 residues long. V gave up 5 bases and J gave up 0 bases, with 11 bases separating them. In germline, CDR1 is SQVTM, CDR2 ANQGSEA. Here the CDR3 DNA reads TGCAGCGTTCGACGAGGGAGCTCCTACGAGCAGTACTTC. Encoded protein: CSVRRGSSYEQYF.

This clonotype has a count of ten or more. The CDR3 protein is CASSFRTGMGGYTF. In DNA, the CDR3 is TGTGCCAGCAGTTTCCGGACAGGGATGGGTGGCTACACCTTC. The gene calls are TRBV12-3 or TRBV12-4 and TRBJ1-2, with TRBD1 identical over 8 bases. The CDR3 runs to 14 residues. The V and J ends lost 3 bases and 7 bases, in that order; junction bases with no gene match: 7.